The present T cell receptor (beta chain) was sequenced within a study of blood T cell repertoires in COVID-19. The repertoire was sequenced with immunoSEQ multiplex PCR; TCRdb's copy has only in-frame clones and lacks some. The data show around 310,000 clones, with 88% seen just once and around 5% held by the top ten. V lost 2 bases and J 4 bases, leaving 3 bases between the germline ends. This CDR3 spans 12 amino acids. From germline, CDR1 is SEHNR and CDR2 FQNEAQ (reference sequence). This receptor was obtained from a man aged 25-45 years who had recovered from COVID-19. The sample was PBMCs or T cells enriched from blood (not recorded which). This sequence joins TRBV7-9 and TRBJ2-1; D gene unclear. The CDR3 loop is CASSLTYNEQFF. The CDR3 DNA reads as TGTGCCAGCAGCTTAACATACAATGAGCAGTTCTTC.